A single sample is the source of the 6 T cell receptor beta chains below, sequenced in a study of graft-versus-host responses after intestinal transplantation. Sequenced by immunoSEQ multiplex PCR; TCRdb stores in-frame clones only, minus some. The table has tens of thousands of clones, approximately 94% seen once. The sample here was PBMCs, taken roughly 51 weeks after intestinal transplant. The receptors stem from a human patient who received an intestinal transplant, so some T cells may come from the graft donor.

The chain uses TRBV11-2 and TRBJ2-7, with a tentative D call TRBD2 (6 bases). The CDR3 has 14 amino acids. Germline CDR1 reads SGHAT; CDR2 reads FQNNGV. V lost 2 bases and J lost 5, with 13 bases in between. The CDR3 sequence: CASSLSRDFHEQYF. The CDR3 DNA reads TGTGCCAGCAGCTTATCCCGGGACTTCCACGAGCAGTACTTC.

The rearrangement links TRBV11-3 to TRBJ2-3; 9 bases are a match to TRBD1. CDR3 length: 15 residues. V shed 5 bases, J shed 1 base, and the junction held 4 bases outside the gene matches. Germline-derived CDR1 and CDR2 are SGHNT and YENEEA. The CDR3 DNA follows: TGTGCCAGCAGCCCCACAGGGGGCGGCACAGATACGCAGTATTTT. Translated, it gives CASSPTGGGTDTQYF.

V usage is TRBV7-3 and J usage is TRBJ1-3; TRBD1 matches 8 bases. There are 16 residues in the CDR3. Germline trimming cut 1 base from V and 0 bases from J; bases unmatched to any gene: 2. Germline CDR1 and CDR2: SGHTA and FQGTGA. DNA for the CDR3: TGTGCCAGCAGCTTAAGGGACAGGAGCTCTGGAAACACCATATATTTT. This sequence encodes CASSLRDRSSGNTIYF. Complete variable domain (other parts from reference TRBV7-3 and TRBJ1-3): GAGVSQTPSNKVTEKGKYVELRCDPISGHTALYWYRQSLGQGPEFLIYFQGTGAADDSGLPNDRFFAVRPEGSVSTLKIQRTERGDSAVYLCASSLRDRSSGNTIYFGEGSWLTVV.

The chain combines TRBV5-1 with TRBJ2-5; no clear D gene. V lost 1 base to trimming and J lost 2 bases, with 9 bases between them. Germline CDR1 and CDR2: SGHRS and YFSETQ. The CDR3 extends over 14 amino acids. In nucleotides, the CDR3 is TGCGCCAGCAGCTTGTCACGGGTGCAAGAGACCCAGTACTTC. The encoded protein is CASSLSRVQETQYF.

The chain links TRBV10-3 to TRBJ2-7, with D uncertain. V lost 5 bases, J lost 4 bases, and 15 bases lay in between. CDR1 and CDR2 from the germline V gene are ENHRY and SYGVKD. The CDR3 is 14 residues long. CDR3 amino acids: CAISHGPSSYEQYF. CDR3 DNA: TGTGCCATCAGTCATGGACCATCCTCTTACGAGCAGTACTTC.

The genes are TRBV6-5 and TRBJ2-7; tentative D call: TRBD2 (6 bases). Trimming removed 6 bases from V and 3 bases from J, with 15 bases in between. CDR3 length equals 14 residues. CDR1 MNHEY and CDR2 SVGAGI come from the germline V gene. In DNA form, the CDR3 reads TGTGCCAGCAGGTGGATGCAGGGAGGCTACGAGCAGTACTTC. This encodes CASRWMQGGYEQYF.